This T cell receptor beta chain was sequenced during a study of shared clonotypes between healthy human individuals. Regarding the study as a whole: Only blood samples were collected, and tissue repertoires likely differ.

This CDR3 comprises 15 residues. Unmatched junction bases numbered 5, after V lost 1 base and J lost 2 bases. In germline, CDR1 is SGHVS, CDR2 FQNEAQ. Measured with immunoSEQ multiplex PCR; TCRdb has only the in-frame clones, and not every one. The sample has 2 million to 3 million clones, under 95% seen once. As for this clone: The antigen is not known.

The chain joins TRBV7-8 to TRBJ2-7; 7 bases match TRBD1. This receptor was identified in a man between 18 and 29 years old in good health. Some clones in this sample may be carry-over from other donors' samples. Input material: naive CD4+ T cells from PBMCs. Subset defined: CD45RA+ positively selected. CDR3 bases: TGTGCCAGCAGCTTAGAACCGGGACAGCCCTACGAGCAGTACTTC. It specifies CASSLEPGQPYEQYF.